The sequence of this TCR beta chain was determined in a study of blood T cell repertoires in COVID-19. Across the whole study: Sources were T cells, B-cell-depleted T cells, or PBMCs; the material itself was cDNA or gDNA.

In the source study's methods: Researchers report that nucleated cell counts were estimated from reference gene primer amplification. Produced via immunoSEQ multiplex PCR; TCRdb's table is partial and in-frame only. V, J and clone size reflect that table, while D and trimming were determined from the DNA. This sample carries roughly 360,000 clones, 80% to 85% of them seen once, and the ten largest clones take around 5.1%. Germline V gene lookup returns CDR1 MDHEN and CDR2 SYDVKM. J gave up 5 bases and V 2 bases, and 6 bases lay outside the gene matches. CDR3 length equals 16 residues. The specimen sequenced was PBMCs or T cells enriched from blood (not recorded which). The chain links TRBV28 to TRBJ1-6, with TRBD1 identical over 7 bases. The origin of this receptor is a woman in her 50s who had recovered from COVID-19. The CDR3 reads CASSLGGTANNSPLHF. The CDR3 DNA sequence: TGTGCCAGCAGTTTAGGAGGGACAGCTAATAATTCACCCCTCCACTTT.